This TCR beta chain comes out of a study of blood T cell repertoires in COVID-19. Background on the study: The study drew acute and convalescent COVID-19 samples from the United States, Italy and Spain.

The protocol was immunoSEQ multiplex PCR, while the TCRdb copy is restricted to in-frame clones and leaves out a portion. The table has roughly 180,000 clones, 90% to 95% seen once; the top ten hold approximately 0.8%. The source material was peripheral blood. The clonotype was recovered from a man aged 25 to 40 with COVID-19, enrolled during active disease.

Written as DNA, the CDR3 is TGTGCCAGCAGCTTGGGGACAGTTTTTTACGAGCAGTACTTC. This translates into CASSLGTVFYEQYF. This chain joins TRBV7-9 and TRBJ2-7, with 7 positions matching TRBD1. Germline CDR1 SEHNR, CDR2 FQNEAQ (reference sequence). This CDR3 has 14 amino acids. V lost 3 bases to trimming and J lost 4 bases; unmatched junction nucleotides: 6.